The rows below give T cell receptor beta chains drawn from one sample of a study of vaccination effects on CD4 cells after COVID-19. Libraries were prepared by immunoSEQ multiplex PCR; TCRdb keeps only in-frame clonotypes and omits some of them. The sample carries 30,000 to 45,000 clones, about three fifths recorded once. Antigen specificity for these receptors is unknown. The specimen was CD4+ T cells from PBMCs cultured with HCoV-OC43 spike peptides, collected before COVID-19 vaccination. These receptors all come from a human donor who received a COVID-19 vaccine. Each CDR3 is given with its conserved first and last residue. A D gene is named only where the DNA matches it firmly. Size is omitted from some rows. Given values are once, few, many or a class for expanded clones.

>TRBV3-1/TRBV3-2|NA|TRBJ1-5|NA
CASSQGQSNQPQHF
TGTGCCAGCAGCCAAGGCCAGAGCAATCAGCCCCAGCATTTT
>TRBV6-5|NA|TRBJ2-3|NA
CASSYSRDTHTDTQYF
TGTGCCAGCAGTTACTCCCGGGACACCCACACAGATACGCAGTATTTT
>TRBV10-3|NA|TRBJ1-1|NA
CAIRQGVGNTEAFF
TGTGCCATCAGGCAGGGTGTTGGAAACACTGAAGCTTTCTTT
>TRBV7-9|NA|TRBJ2-4|TRBD1
CASSLGGTANNIQYF
TGTGCCAGCAGCTTAGGGGGGACAGCCAACAACATTCAGTACTTC
>TRBV29-1|NA|TRBJ2-3|TRBD2
CSVGKAGGRTDTQYF
TGCAGCGTCGGAAAGGCGGGGGGTCGCACAGATACGCAGTATTTT
>TRBV6-5|few|TRBJ1-4|NA
CASSPGVKLFF
TGTGCCAGCAGTCCGGGTGTTAAACTGTTTTTT
>TRBV11-2|NA|TRBJ1-3|TRBD1
CASSSPRGLGNTIYF
TGTGCCAGCAGCTCACCCAGGGGGCTCGGAAACACCATATATTTT
>TRBV6-5|once|TRBJ2-1|TRBD1
CASSPGTGGNEQFF
TGTGCCAGCAGCCCCGGGACAGGGGGCAATGAGCAGTTCTTC
>TRBV6-5|NA|TRBJ2-2|TRBD1
CASSYGTGNTGELFF
TGTGCCAGCAGTTATGGGACAGGAAACACCGGGGAGCTGTTTTTT
>TRBV11-2|few|TRBJ1-6|TRBD1
CASSRRDRNNSPLHF
TGTGCCAGCAGCCGCCGGGACAGGAATAATTCACCCCTCCACTTT
>TRBV9|many|TRBJ2-5|TRBD2
CASSVGASGGHQETQYF
TGTGCCAGCAGCGTAGGGGCTAGCGGGGGCCATCAAGAGACCCAGTACTTC
>TRBV11-2|once|TRBJ2-7|NA
CASSLDQLDYEQYF
TGTGCCAGCAGCTTAGATCAACTGGACTACGAGCAGTACTTC
>TRBV9|NA|TRBJ2-3|NA
CASSVAWGSTDTQYF
TGTGCCAGCAGCGTAGCGTGGGGTAGCACAGATACGCAGTATTTT
>TRBV5-4|NA|TRBJ1-2|NA
CASSSDSLYGYTF
TGTGCCAGCAGCTCGGACTCCCTCTATGGCTACACCTTC
>TRBV25-1|NA|TRBJ2-7|NA
CASSESGSIYEQYF
TGTGCCAGCAGTGAATCCGGCAGCATCTACGAGCAGTACTTC
>TRBV2|many|TRBJ2-3|NA
CASSNQGRSGDTQYF
TGTGCCAGCAGCAATCAGGGGCGGTCTGGAGATACGCAGTATTTT
>TRBV14|NA|TRBJ1-1|NA
CASSARIMNTEAFF
TGTGCCAGCAGCGCGCGAATAATGAACACTGAAGCTTTCTTT
>TRBV2|once|TRBJ1-2|NA
CASRGEVYGYTF
TGTGCCAGCAGGGGAGAGGTCTATGGCTACACCTTC
>TRBV6-5|NA|TRBJ2-5|TRBD1
CASSPDRARWTQYF
TGTGCCAGCAGCCCGGACAGGGCTAGATGGACCCAGTACTTC
>TRBV5-1|NA|TRBJ1-2|TRBD1
CASSLGGGIDYGYTF
TGCGCCAGCAGCCTTGGAGGGGGCATTGACTATGGCTACACCTTC
>TRBV24-1|NA|TRBJ1-2|TRBD1
CATSQGAGGYTF
TGTGCCACCAGTCAGGGGGCGGGAGGCTACACCTTC
>TRBV7-9|NA|TRBJ2-6|NA
CASSFSGANVLTF
TGTGCCAGCAGCTTCTCCGGGGCCAACGTCCTGACTTTC
>TRBV6-6|NA|TRBJ1-5|NA
CASSYGVPSNQPQHF
TGTGCCAGCAGTTACGGGGTCCCTAGCAATCAGCCCCAGCATTTT
>TRBV9|NA|TRBJ2-3|TRBD2
CASSVGTSGPSTDTQYF
TGTGCCAGCAGCGTGGGGACTAGCGGCCCTAGCACAGATACGCAGTATTTT
>TRBV10-3|NA|TRBJ2-3|NA
CAISQGAVAADTQYF
TGTGCCATCAGTCAGGGCGCGGTCGCGGCGGATACGCAGTATTTT
>TRBV7-9|NA|TRBJ1-3|NA
CASSLTFSGNTIYF
TGTGCCAGCAGCTTAACCTTCTCTGGAAACACCATATATTTT
>TRBV27|few|TRBJ1-4|NA
CASRRHMGEKLFF
TGTGCCAGCAGGCGGCATATGGGCGAAAAACTGTTTTTT
>TRBV5-6|once|TRBJ2-5|NA
CASSLRTAQETQYF
TGTGCCAGCAGCTTGAGGACGGCTCAAGAGACCCAGTACTTC
>TRBV29-1|NA|TRBJ2-7|NA
CSVVSPLAVKQYF
TGCAGCGTTGTCTCGCCCCTAGCCGTCAAGCAGTACTTC
>TRBV4-1|once|TRBJ1-2|TRBD1
CASSQETGLRGYTF
TGCGCCAGCAGCCAAGAGACAGGGTTGCGTGGCTACACCTTC
>TRBV5-8|NA|TRBJ2-2|NA
CASSSWGGPNTGELFF
TGTGCCAGCAGTTCCTGGGGGGGGCCGAACACCGGGGAGCTGTTTTTT
>TRBV7-9|few|TRBJ1-6|NA
CASSRGRTNYNSPLHF
TGTGCCAGCAGCCGGGGACGGACAAACTATAATTCACCCCTCCACTTT
>TRBV27|NA|TRBJ2-7|NA
CASSFSGHPESGYEQYF
TGTGCCAGCAGTTTCTCGGGACACCCTGAATCGGGCTACGAGCAGTACTTC
>TRBV5-1|NA|TRBJ2-1|TRBD2
CASSLVLRGGTNEQFF
TGCGCCAGCAGCCTTGTTCTGCGGGGGGGTACCAATGAGCAGTTCTTC
>TRBV10-3|NA|TRBJ1-1|TRBD1
CAISHSTRDRGGTEAFF
TGTGCCATCAGTCATTCTACCCGGGACAGGGGGGGCACTGAAGCTTTCTTT
>TRBV7-2|NA|TRBJ2-5|TRBD2
CASSRDYLGTQYF
TGTGCCAGCAGCCGGGACTATCTGGGGACCCAGTACTTC